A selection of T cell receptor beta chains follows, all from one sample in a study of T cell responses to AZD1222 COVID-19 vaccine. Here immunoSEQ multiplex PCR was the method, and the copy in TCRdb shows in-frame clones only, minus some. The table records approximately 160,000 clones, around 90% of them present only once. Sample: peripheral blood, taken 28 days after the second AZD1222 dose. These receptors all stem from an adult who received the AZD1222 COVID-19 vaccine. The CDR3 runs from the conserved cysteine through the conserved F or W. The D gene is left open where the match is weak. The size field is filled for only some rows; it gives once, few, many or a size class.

CDR3 protein: CSVVSGETYEQYF; CDR3 DNA: TGCAGCGTTGTTAGCGGGGAAACCTACGAGCAGTACTTC; clone size: -; J gene: TRBJ2-7; V gene: TRBV29-1; D gene: TRBD2
CDR3 protein: CSVAGGRNTEAFF; CDR3 DNA: TGCAGCGTAGCAGGGGGCCGGAACACTGAAGCTTTCTTT; clone size: -; J gene: TRBJ1-1; V gene: TRBV29-1; D gene: TRBD1
CDR3 protein: CASSQGQARQGTEAFF; CDR3 DNA: TGTGCCAGCAGCCAAGGGCAGGCCCGCCAGGGCACTGAAGCTTTCTTT; clone size: -; J gene: TRBJ1-1; V gene: TRBV3-1/TRBV3-2; D gene: -
CDR3 protein: CASSTVGTGPVNEQFF; CDR3 DNA: TGTGCCAGTAGTACGGTGGGGACAGGGCCCGTCAATGAGCAGTTCTTC; clone size: -; J gene: TRBJ2-1; V gene: TRBV19; D gene: TRBD1
CDR3 protein: CASSFKRGPREEKLFF; CDR3 DNA: TGTGCCAGCAGCTTTAAGCGTGGACCCCGGGAAGAAAAACTGTTTTTT; clone size: -; J gene: TRBJ1-4; V gene: TRBV7-8; D gene: -
CDR3 protein: CASSERIQDTEAFF; CDR3 DNA: TGTGCCAGCAGTGAACGAATACAGGACACTGAAGCTTTCTTT; clone size: -; J gene: TRBJ1-1; V gene: TRBV6-1; D gene: -
CDR3 protein: CATSRRGGQGPDTQYF; CDR3 DNA: TGTGCCACCAGCAGACGCGGGGGACAGGGCCCAGATACGCAGTATTTT; clone size: -; J gene: TRBJ2-3; V gene: TRBV15; D gene: TRBD1
CDR3 protein: CASSEGLLEGSGNTIYF; CDR3 DNA: TGTGCCAGCAGTGAAGGGTTGCTAGAAGGCTCTGGAAACACCATATATTTT; clone size: -; J gene: TRBJ1-3; V gene: TRBV2; D gene: -
CDR3 protein: CASSPGGAERETQYF; CDR3 DNA: TGTGCCAGCAGCCCAGGGGGGGCCGAAAGAGAGACCCAGTACTTC; clone size: -; J gene: TRBJ2-5; V gene: TRBV4-2; D gene: -
CDR3 protein: CASSLAVSLETQYF; CDR3 DNA: TGTGCCAGCAGCTTGGCCGTTAGTTTGGAGACCCAGTACTTC; clone size: -; J gene: TRBJ2-5; V gene: TRBV5-6; D gene: -
CDR3 protein: CSVGWSSYEQYF; CDR3 DNA: TGCAGCGTTGGATGGAGCTCCTACGAGCAGTACTTC; clone size: -; J gene: TRBJ2-7; V gene: TRBV29-1; D gene: -
CDR3 protein: CAISPGGLQETQYF; CDR3 DNA: TGTGCCATCAGTCCGGGTGGGCTACAAGAGACCCAGTACTTC; clone size: -; J gene: TRBJ2-5; V gene: TRBV10-3; D gene: -
CDR3 protein: CASSQNWPSYEQYF; CDR3 DNA: TGTGCCAGCAGCCAAAACTGGCCATCCTACGAGCAGTACTTC; clone size: -; J gene: TRBJ2-7; V gene: TRBV14; D gene: -
CDR3 protein: CASSLGIAGGPDTQYF; CDR3 DNA: TGTGCCAGCAGCTTAGGGATAGCGGGGGGCCCAGATACGCAGTATTTT; clone size: -; J gene: TRBJ2-3; V gene: TRBV7-7; D gene: TRBD2
CDR3 protein: CASSTRTRETQYF; CDR3 DNA: TGTGCCAGTAGTACTCGGACTAGAGAGACCCAGTACTTC; clone size: -; J gene: TRBJ2-5; V gene: TRBV19; D gene: TRBD2
CDR3 protein: CAISDPFGRAGYEQYF; CDR3 DNA: TGTGCCATCAGTGACCCGTTCGGCAGGGCGGGCTACGAGCAGTACTTC; clone size: -; J gene: TRBJ2-7; V gene: TRBV10-3; D gene: -
CDR3 protein: CAISPRGGADTEAFF; CDR3 DNA: TGTGCCATCAGCCCACGAGGAGGGGCGGACACTGAAGCTTTCTTT; clone size: -; J gene: TRBJ1-1; V gene: TRBV10-3; D gene: -
CDR3 protein: CSASRADRAGYTF; CDR3 DNA: TGCAGTGCTAGTAGGGCGGACAGGGCTGGCTACACCTTC; clone size: -; J gene: TRBJ1-2; V gene: TRBV20-1; D gene: TRBD1
CDR3 protein: CASSLPTANANYGYTF; CDR3 DNA: TGTGCCAGCAGCTTACCTACAGCGAACGCTAACTATGGCTACACCTTC; clone size: -; J gene: TRBJ1-2; V gene: TRBV13; D gene: -
CDR3 protein: CASSISSGANVLTF; CDR3 DNA: TGTGCCAGTAGTATCAGTTCAGGGGCCAACGTCCTGACTTTC; clone size: once; J gene: TRBJ2-6; V gene: TRBV19; D gene: -
CDR3 protein: CASSFQGASTEAFF; CDR3 DNA: TGCGCCAGCAGCTTTCAGGGGGCTAGCACTGAAGCTTTCTTT; clone size: -; J gene: TRBJ1-1; V gene: TRBV5-1; D gene: TRBD1
CDR3 protein: CASSYEGRGYTF; CDR3 DNA: TGTGCCAGCAGTTACGAGGGACGGGGCTACACCTTC; clone size: -; J gene: TRBJ1-2; V gene: TRBV6-5; D gene: -